This T cell receptor (beta chain) was recovered during a study of blood T cell repertoires in COVID-19. The overall study: Both acute and convalescent COVID-19 samples were obtained from the United States, Italy and Spain. Sources were T cells, B-cell-depleted T cells, or PBMCs; the material itself was cDNA or gDNA.

While infection was still active, Seattle patients were enrolled and then followed longitudinally. Germline V gene data show CDR1 as SGHDN and CDR2 as FVKESK. Trimming took off 2 bases at V and 7 bases at J, with 5 bases between the two ends. The CDR3 runs 12 residues. Authors' processing steps: Amplification with reference gene primers provided the estimates of nucleated cell counts. TCRdb keeps only in-frame clones here, not all; method: immunoSEQ multiplex PCR. V and J calls and clone size are copied from that table; D and trimming were computed from the DNA. The sample includes 52,000 or so clones, 87% of them seen just once.

V is TRBV14 and J is TRBJ1-4; no clear D gene. The sequence was obtained from a man aged 40-49 years with COVID-19, enrolled during active disease. Sample: peripheral blood. The CDR3 DNA sequence: TGTGCCAGCAGCCAATTCAGTGAAAAACTGTTTTTT. Translated, it gives CASSQFSEKLFF.